These T cell receptor beta chains were read from a single sample in a study of blood T cell repertoires in COVID-19. Generated by immunoSEQ multiplex PCR, the TCRdb table keeps only in-frame clones and is missing some. The table has more than 300,000 clones, approximately 88% seen once. Sequencing was performed on peripheral blood. The receptors stem from a woman aged 30 to 39 with COVID-19, enrolled during active disease. CDR3s include the opening cysteine and the closing phenylalanine or tryptophan. The D gene is left open where the match is weak. The size of a clone is reported for some rows only, either as once, few or many, or as a class for expanded clones.

j_call	cdr3_length	v_call	clone_size	d_call	cdr3_nt	cdr3_aa
TRBJ2-2	15	TRBV9	-	-	TGTGCCAGCAGCGTAGTTTCGACAGCCACCGGGGAGCTGTTTTTT	CASSVVSTATGELFF
TRBJ1-1	18	TRBV24-1	few	TRBD1	TGTGCCACCAGTGACTTAGGGCGGACAGGGAGGAAGAACACTGAAGCTTTCTTT	CATSDLGRTGRKNTEAFF
TRBJ2-1	16	TRBV5-6	-	TRBD2	TGTGCCAGCAGCTTTCGGACTAGCGGGAACTACAATGAGCAGTTCTTC	CASSFRTSGNYNEQFF
TRBJ1-1	16	TRBV2	-	TRBD1	TGTGCCAGCAGTGAAGGACAGGGGGCTGGATGGACTGAAGCTTTCTTT	CASSEGQGAGWTEAFF
TRBJ2-5	11	TRBV5-8	-	-	TGTGCCAGCAGAATGTCGGAGACCCAGTACTTC	CASRMSETQYF
TRBJ1-2	16	TRBV4-2	once	TRBD1	TGTGCCAGCAGCCAGCCCAATACAGGGGGCAGTAGGCGCTACACCTTC	CASSQPNTGGSRRYTF
TRBJ1-1	14	TRBV7-2	once	-	TGTGCCAGCAGCCTACTCCAGGGGTCGGCTGAAGCTTTCTTT	CASSLLQGSAEAFF
TRBJ1-2	15	TRBV5-1	-	TRBD1	TGCGCCAGCAGCTTGGAGAGACAGGGGGACTATGGCTACACCTTC	CASSLERQGDYGYTF
TRBJ2-3	19	TRBV7-8	once	TRBD2	TGTGCCAGCAGCTTGAACGGACTAGCGGGGGGGCGCGGCACAGATACGCAGTATTTT	CASSLNGLAGGRGTDTQYF
TRBJ1-5	16	TRBV3-1/TRBV3-2	-	-	TGTGCCAGCAGCCAAGATCCCCCAGGGCTCAATCAGCCCCAGCATTTT	CASSQDPPGLNQPQHF
TRBJ2-2	15	TRBV14	few	TRBD1	TGTGCCAGCAGCCCCCGGGACAGGGGTCGTGGGGAGCTGTTTTTT	CASSPRDRGRGELFF
TRBJ2-1	14	TRBV7-2	-	-	TGTGCCAGCAGCTTCTCCCCAGGGTACAATGAGCAGTTCTTC	CASSFSPGYNEQFF
TRBJ2-1	12	TRBV19	-	-	TGTGCCAGTAGTTATAAGCGGAATGAGCAGTTCTTC	CASSYKRNEQFF
TRBJ1-5	16	TRBV4-2	-	-	TGTGCCAGCAGCCAAGAGGGGCAGGGACTCAATCAGCCCCAGCATTTT	CASSQEGQGLNQPQHF
TRBJ1-1	14	TRBV19	once	-	TGTGCCAGTAGTATAGTTTCAGGAAACACTGAAGCTTTCTTT	CASSIVSGNTEAFF
TRBJ1-2	14	TRBV9	-	TRBD1	TGTGCCAGCAGCCCGGACAGGGCGGCGTATGGCTACACCTTC	CASSPDRAAYGYTF
TRBJ1-4	12	TRBV28	-	-	TGTGCCAGCAGTTTGTTCGGAGGAAAACTGTTTTTT	CASSLFGGKLFF
TRBJ1-5	13	TRBV19	once	-	TGTGCCAGTAGTACTACAGGGCTTCAGCCCCAGCATTTT	CASSTTGLQPQHF
TRBJ1-5	14	TRBV5-8	-	TRBD1	TGTGCCAGCAGCTTGCCGGGACAGCCTCAGCCCCAGCATTTT	CASSLPGQPQPQHF
TRBJ2-3	14	TRBV5-1	-	-	TGCGCCAGCAGCTTGGTCCCAGGATCAGATACGCAGTATTTT	CASSLVPGSDTQYF
TRBJ2-3	15	TRBV15	once	-	TGTGCCACCAGCAGAGAATCAGGGAACTCAGATACGCAGTATTTT	CATSRESGNSDTQYF
TRBJ2-1	17	TRBV3-1/TRBV3-2	-	-	TGTGCCAGCAGCCATTTCAGCGGCGGGGCCTTCCACAATGAGCAGTTCTTC	CASSHFSGGAFHNEQFF
TRBJ1-4	13	TRBV27	-	-	TGTGCCAGCAGGGAACAGGGTAATGAAAAACTGTTTTTT	CASREQGNEKLFF
TRBJ1-2	13	TRBV6-2/TRBV6-3	-	-	TGTGCCAGCAGTAAGACCGCGAGGCATGGCTACACCTTC	CASSKTARHGYTF
TRBJ1-2	11	TRBV29-1	-	TRBD1	TGCAGCGTACGACAGGGCGAAGGCTACACCTTC	CSVRQGEGYTF
TRBJ2-3	14	TRBV7-8	-	TRBD2	TGTGCCAGCAGTTCTAGCGGGGCCACAGATACGCAGTATTTT	CASSSSGATDTQYF
TRBJ1-2	14	TRBV7-2	once	-	TGTGCCAGCACCTTCTTGGGGGAGGGCTATGGCTACACCTTC	CASTFLGEGYGYTF
TRBJ2-5	15	TRBV7-2	-	TRBD1	TGTGCCAGCAGCTTAGCGCTAAGGGGGCGGGAGACCCAGTACTTC	CASSLALRGRETQYF
TRBJ1-4	15	TRBV6-5	-	-	TGTGCCAGCAGTTATTCAGGGGCAACTAATGAAAAACTGTTTTTT	CASSYSGATNEKLFF
TRBJ2-3	15	TRBV27	-	-	TGTGCCAGCAGTTTATGGGCGGGGGCCACAGATACGCAGTATTTT	CASSLWAGATDTQYF
TRBJ2-3	16	TRBV19	few	-	TGTGCCAGTAGTGGAGACGGGGTCCCGAGCACAGATACGCAGTATTTT	CASSGDGVPSTDTQYF
TRBJ2-7	13	TRBV6-1	-	-	TGTGCCAGCAGTGAATCCGACACCTACGAGCAGTACTTC	CASSESDTYEQYF
TRBJ1-4	14	TRBV13	-	-	TGTGCCAGCAGCTTTCGGGGGGCTAATGAAAAACTGTTTTTT	CASSFRGANEKLFF
TRBJ1-2	13	TRBV2	-	-	TGTGCCAGCAGTGACGGGGGAAACTATGGCTACACCTTC	CASSDGGNYGYTF
TRBJ1-1	14	TRBV10-2	-	TRBD1	TGCGCCAGCAGCCCGGGACAGGGGAACACTGAAGCTTTCTTT	CASSPGQGNTEAFF
TRBJ2-5	12	TRBV6-6	-	-	TGTGCCAGCAGCCCGCAGGGAGAGACCCAGTACTTC	CASSPQGETQYF
TRBJ1-2	12	TRBV19	few	-	TGTGCCAGTGAGAATTTTGACTATGGCTACACCTTC	CASENFDYGYTF
TRBJ2-3	15	TRBV19	-	TRBD2	TGTGCCAGTAGAAGGGCTAGCGGGGCCCCAGATACGCAGTATTTT	CASRRASGAPDTQYF
TRBJ2-1	20	TRBV24-1	-	TRBD1	TGTGCCACCAGTGATTCCCAAAACCGGGACAGGGGGCGAGATAGTAATGAGCAGTTCTTC	CATSDSQNRDRGRDSNEQFF
TRBJ2-1	16	TRBV7-8	-	TRBD2	TGTGCCAGCAGCCTAACTAGCGGGGGATACAATGAGCAGCAGTTCTTC	CASSLTSGGYNEQQFF
TRBJ2-3	14	TRBV3-1/TRBV3-2	-	TRBD2	TGTGCCAGCAGCCAGCCGGGACTAGCAGATACGCAGTATTTT	CASSQPGLADTQYF
TRBJ2-5	14	TRBV7-3	-	TRBD2	TGTGCCAGCAGCCCTACTAGCGGGGGAGAGACCCAGTACTTC	CASSPTSGGETQYF
TRBJ1-2	14	TRBV30	-	-	TGTGCCTGGAGTGTGCAGGGAACCGCCTATGGCTACACCTTC	CAWSVQGTAYGYTF
TRBJ2-3	16	TRBV6-1	-	-	TGTGCCAGCAGTGTTCATTACGGTGCAAACACAGATACGCAGTATTTT	CASSVHYGANTDTQYF
TRBJ2-2	18	TRBV29-1	-	TRBD2	TGCAGCGTTCTCGGTCGGGCGGGGGGTCCTCGATTCACCGGGGAGCTGTTTTTT	CSVLGRAGGPRFTGELFF
TRBJ1-1	13	TRBV12-3/TRBV12-4	-	-	TGTGCCAGCAGCCCCCACAGCAACACTGAAGCTTTCTTT	CASSPHSNTEAFF
TRBJ1-1	13	TRBV12-3/TRBV12-4	once	-	TGTGCCAGCATCAAACAGGGTTTTACTGAAGCTTTCTTT	CASIKQGFTEAFF
TRBJ1-6	15	TRBV3-1/TRBV3-2	-	-	TGTGCCAGCAGCCAAGATCGCCAGGCAAATTCACCCCTCCACTTT	CASSQDRQANSPLHF
TRBJ2-5	16	TRBV6-5	-	TRBD2	TGTGCCAGCAGTTACTCGCTAGCGGGGGGGCGGGAGACCCAGTACTTC	CASSYSLAGGRETQYF
TRBJ1-2	15	TRBV19	-	-	TGTGCCAGTAGTATTACAGCCCCATGGGACTATGGCTACACCTTC	CASSITAPWDYGYTF
TRBJ1-1	13	TRBV6-5	-	-	TGTGCCAGCTCCGCAGATCGCGGCACTGAAGCTTTCTTT	CASSADRGTEAFF
TRBJ2-5	14	TRBV7-2	-	TRBD2	TGTGCCAGCAGCTTAGAGCCTAGCGGTGAGACCCAGTACTTC	CASSLEPSGETQYF
TRBJ1-1	13	TRBV6-4	-	-	TGTGCCAGCAGCGGGGAGTCGGGCACTGAAGCTTTCTTT	CASSGESGTEAFF
TRBJ1-5	14	TRBV5-6	-	-	TGTGCCAGCAGTTATGGGACTCGGGGTGGGCCCCAGCATTTT	CASSYGTRGGPQHF
TRBJ1-5	16	TRBV5-5	-	TRBD1	TGTGCCAGCAGCTTGACCGGGACAGGGATGCATCAGCCCCAGCATTTT	CASSLTGTGMHQPQHF